These T cell receptor beta chains were read from a single sample in a study of vaccination and CD4 T cells after COVID-19. In TCRdb, the PCR reads were re-called with MiXCR into one record per CDR3 protein. The sample consists of 5,800 or so distinct CDR3 sequences, around 34% of them appearing once. No antigens are known for them. Sequenced material: CD4+ T cells from blood, cultured in vitro. Every receptor here comes from a human donor in good health. Both conserved end residues are part of each CDR3. A D gene is named only where the DNA matches it firmly. Some rows mark clone size as missing; the rest say once, few, many or name a class of expanded clone.

J | size | V | D | DNA | CDR3
TRBJ2-3 | large | TRBV29-1 | . | TGCAGCGTTGCTAACAGCGACACAGATACGCAGTATTTT | CSVANSDTDTQYF
TRBJ2-5 | few | TRBV21-1 | . | TGTGCCAGCAGCAAAGTCGGGACAGGGGGGCCAAAGACCCAGTACTTC | CASSKVGTGGPKTQYF
TRBJ1-1 | . | TRBV28 | . | TGTGCCAGCAGGGCCGCCGGAACTGAAGCTTTCTTT | CASRAAGTEAFF
TRBJ2-5 | . | TRBV10-3 | TRBD1 | TGTGCCATCGGGATAACAGGGGGCGCAGAGACCCAGTACTTC | CAIGITGGAETQYF
TRBJ2-7 | . | TRBV11-1 | TRBD2 | TGTGCCAGCAGGGCTAGCGGCGAGGAGTACTTC | CASRASGEEYF
TRBJ1-3 | medium-sized | TRBV20-1 | TRBD1 | TGCAGTGCTGAGATAGGGGGCTCGGGAAACACCATATATTTT | CSAEIGGSGNTIYF
TRBJ1-3 | . | TRBV6-2/TRBV6-3 | . | TGTGCCAGCAGATCCCGGGACCGGCCAAACTCTGGAAACACCATATATTTT | CASRSRDRPNSGNTIYF
TRBJ1-1 | . | TRBV7-9 | TRBD1 | TGTGCCAGCAGCACAACGGGACAGGGGTGGAACACTGAAGCTTTCTTT | CASSTTGQGWNTEAFF
TRBJ2-6 | . | TRBV7-9 | TRBD2 | TGTGCCAGCAGCTTAAGAGGCCCACTAGCGGGTAACTCTGGGGCCAACGTCCTGACTTTC | CASSLRGPLAGNSGANVLTF
TRBJ2-7 | . | TRBV5-4 | TRBD1 | TGTGCCAGCAGCTTAGAACAGGGGGCCTACGAGCAGTACTTC | CASSLEQGAYEQYF
TRBJ2-3 | few | TRBV6-2/TRBV6-3 | TRBD2 | TGTGCCAGCAGTTACTCGATGGTAGCGGGAGCGGAAGATACGCAGTATTTT | CASSYSMVAGAEDTQYF
TRBJ1-1 | . | TRBV19 | . | TGTGCCAGTAGTATAGAGGGGGACACTGAAGCTTTCTTT | CASSIEGDTEAFF
TRBJ2-3 | few | TRBV20-1 | TRBD2 | TGCAGTGCTCCACCTGGTGAGCGGGGCGGCACAGATACGCAGTATTTT | CSAPPGERGGTDTQYF
TRBJ2-6 | once | TRBV7-2 | . | TGTGCCAGCAGCTTAGATGGGGCCAACGTCCTGACTTTC | CASSLDGANVLTF
TRBJ1-1 | few | TRBV7-3 | . | TGTGCCAGCAGCGTCACAGGGTTCACTGAAGCTTTCTTT | CASSVTGFTEAFF
TRBJ1-1 | . | TRBV14 | TRBD1 | TGTGCCAGCGGAAAGACAGGGCCTATGAACACTGAAGCTTTCTTT | CASGKTGPMNTEAFF
TRBJ1-2 | . | TRBV7-3 | . | TGTGCCAGCTCAAACGGAAATGGCTACACCTTC | CASSNGNGYTF
TRBJ2-3 | few | TRBV20-1 | . | TGCAGTGCTAGAGATCCGTTCGAGCCGGGCACAGATACGCAGTATTTT | CSARDPFEPGTDTQYF
TRBJ1-5 | . | TRBV6-1 | . | TGTGCCAGCAGTGAAATTCCAGGTGCCCAGCATTTT | CASSEIPGAQHF
TRBJ2-7 | . | TRBV6-2/TRBV6-3 | . | TGTGCCAGCAGCGGCCACAGAGGCTACGAGCAGTACTTC | CASSGHRGYEQYF
TRBJ2-7 | . | TRBV6-2/TRBV6-3 | . | TGTGCCAGCAGTGCTGATTCCTACGAGCAGTACTTC | CASSADSYEQYF
TRBJ1-2 | . | TRBV4-1 | . | TGCGCCAGCAGCCCGCTTGGGCGTCCCGACTATGGCTACACCTTC | CASSPLGRPDYGYTF
TRBJ1-5 | few | TRBV30 | . | TGTGCCTGGAGCTACGGGATCAATCAGCCCCAGCATTTT | CAWSYGINQPQHF
TRBJ2-3 | . | TRBV6-2/TRBV6-3 | . | TGTGCCAGCACCACCTTCGGGTGGGGGACAGATACGCAGTATTTT | CASTTFGWGTDTQYF
TRBJ2-3 | . | TRBV6-4 | TRBD2 | TGTGCCAGCAGCCTAACGGGAGGTTTACAGTATTTT | CASSLTGGLQYF
TRBJ1-5 | large | TRBV27 | TRBD1 | TGTGCCAGCAGTTCGCGGGGGACAGTGTATAGCAATCAGCCCCAGCATTTT | CASSSRGTVYSNQPQHF
TRBJ1-2 | . | TRBV10-3 | TRBD1 | TGTGCCATCAGTCGGGACAGAGCTAACTATGGCTACACCTTC | CAISRDRANYGYTF